The clone carrying this T cell receptor (beta chain) was recorded many times. Its antigen remains unknown. This sample is drawn from a study of Graves' ophthalmopathy and Graves' hyperthyroidism. Overall study results and limits: Discriminating ophthalmopathy from stable hyperthyroidism, a 13-signature model attained a sensitivity of 87.88% and a specificity of around 77%.

The CDR3 totals 16 residues. From germline, CDR1 is MGHDK and CDR2 SYGVNS. Trimming removed 5 bases from V and 1 base from J; junction bases left unmatched: 8. RNA transcripts were the template, and TCR beta CDR3 regions were amplified from them. First-round RT-PCR used HTBI primers; second-round multiplex PCR followed. TCRdb processed the multiplex PCR reads anew with MiXCR; each CDR3 protein has one entry. Among about 400,000 distinct CDR3 sequences listed, about a sixth were seen once. The clonotype comes from a young woman with Graves' ophthalmopathy. The chain employs TRBV25-1 and TRBJ2-1; 7 positions agree with TRBD2. The sample comprised peripheral blood. The CDR3 DNA is TGTGCCAGCAGTTCCCGGGACTACCAATCCTACAATGAGCAGTTCTTC. Amino acids: CASSSRDYQSYNEQFF.